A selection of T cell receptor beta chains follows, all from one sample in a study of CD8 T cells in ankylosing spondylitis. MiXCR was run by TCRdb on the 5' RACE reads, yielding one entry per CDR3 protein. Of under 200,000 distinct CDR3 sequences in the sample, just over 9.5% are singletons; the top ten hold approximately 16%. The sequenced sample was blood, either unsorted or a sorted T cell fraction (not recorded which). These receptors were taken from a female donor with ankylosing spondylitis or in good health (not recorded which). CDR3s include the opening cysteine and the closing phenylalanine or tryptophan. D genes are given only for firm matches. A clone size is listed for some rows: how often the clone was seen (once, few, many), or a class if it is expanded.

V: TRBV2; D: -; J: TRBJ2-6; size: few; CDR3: CASSEDAGANVLTF; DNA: TGTGCCAGCAGTGAAGACGCCGGGGCCAACGTCCTGACTTTC
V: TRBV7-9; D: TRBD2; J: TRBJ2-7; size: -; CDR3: CASGFSGGEQYF; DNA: TGTGCCAGCGGGTTCTCGGGAGGCGAGCAGTACTTC
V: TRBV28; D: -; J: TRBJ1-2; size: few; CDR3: CASSFGGIYGYTF; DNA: TGTGCCAGCAGTTTCGGAGGGATCTATGGCTACACCTTC
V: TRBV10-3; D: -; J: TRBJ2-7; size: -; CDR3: CAISESMGGYEQYF; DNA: TGTGCCATCAGTGAGTCGATGGGCGGCTACGAGCAGTACTTC
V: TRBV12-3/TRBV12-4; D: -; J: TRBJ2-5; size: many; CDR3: CASSHGETQYF; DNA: TGTGCCAGCAGCCATGGAGAGACCCAGTACTTC
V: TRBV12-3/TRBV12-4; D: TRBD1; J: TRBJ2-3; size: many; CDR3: CASSWTGPTDTQYF; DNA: TGTGCCAGCAGTTGGACAGGACCCACAGATACGCAGTATTTT
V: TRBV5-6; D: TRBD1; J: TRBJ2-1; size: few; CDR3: CASSLTGLLDNEQFF; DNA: TGTGCCAGCAGCCTGACAGGGCTCCTTGACAATGAGCAGTTCTTC
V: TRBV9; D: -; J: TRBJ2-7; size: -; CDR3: CASSGGATYEQYF; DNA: TGTGCCAGCAGCGGGGGAGCTACCTACGAGCAGTACTTC
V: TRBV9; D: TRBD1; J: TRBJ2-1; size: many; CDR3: CASSDRGNNEQFF; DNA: TGTGCCAGCAGCGACAGGGGCAACAATGAGCAGTTCTTC
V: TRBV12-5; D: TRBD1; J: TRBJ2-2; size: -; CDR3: CASGLPTGGTGELFF; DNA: TGTGCTAGTGGTTTGCCGACAGGGGGGACCGGGGAGCTGTTTTTT
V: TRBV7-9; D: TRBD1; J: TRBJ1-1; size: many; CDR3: CASSLDDRGFMNTEAFF; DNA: TGTGCCAGCAGCTTAGACGACAGGGGATTCATGAACACTGAAGCTTTCTTT
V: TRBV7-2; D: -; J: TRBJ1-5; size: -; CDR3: CASSLGPGPHQPQHF; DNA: TGTGCCAGCAGCTTAGGGCCCGGCCCCCATCAGCCCCAGCATTTT
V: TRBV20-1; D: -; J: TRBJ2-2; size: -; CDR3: CSATPTGTNTGELFF; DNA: TGCAGTGCTACACCTACAGGGACTAACACCGGGGAGCTGTTTTTT
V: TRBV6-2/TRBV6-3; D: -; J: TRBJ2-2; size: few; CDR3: CASSYSNVRTNTGELFF; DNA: TGTGCCAGCAGTTACTCCAACGTGAGAACGAACACCGGGGAGCTGTTTTTT
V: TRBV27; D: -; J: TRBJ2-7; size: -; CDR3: CASSLTRHSSSYEQYF; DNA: TGTGCCAGCAGTTTAACTCGGCACTCCAGCTCCTACGAGCAGTACTTC
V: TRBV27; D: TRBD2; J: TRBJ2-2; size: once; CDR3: CASSLLLAGTGELFF; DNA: TGTGCCAGCAGTCTCCTCCTAGCGGGCACCGGGGAGCTGTTTTTT
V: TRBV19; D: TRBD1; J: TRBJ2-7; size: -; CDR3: CASRPGTGSYEQYF; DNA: TGTGCCAGTAGACCCGGGACAGGGTCCTACGAGCAGTACTTC
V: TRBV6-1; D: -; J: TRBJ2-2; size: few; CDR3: CASRLANTGELFF; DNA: TGTGCCTCCCGGCTAGCGAACACCGGGGAGCTGTTTTTT
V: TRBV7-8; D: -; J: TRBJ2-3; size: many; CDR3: CASSLALPDQYF; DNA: TGTGCCAGCAGCTTAGCCCTACCCGACCAGTATTTT
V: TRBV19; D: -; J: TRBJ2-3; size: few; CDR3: CASSTPRPGRTDTQYF; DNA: TGTGCCAGTAGTACGCCTCGGCCAGGGCGAACAGATACGCAGTATTTT
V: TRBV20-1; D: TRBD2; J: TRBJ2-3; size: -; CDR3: CSAPWGLTSEVGGASTDTQYF; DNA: TGCAGTGCCCCATGGGGCCTGACTAGCGAGGTTGGGGGTGCGAGCACAGATACGCAGTATTTT
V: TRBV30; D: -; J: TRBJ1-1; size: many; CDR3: CAWSPGLNTEAFF; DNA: TGTGCCTGGAGCCCTGGGTTGAACACTGAAGCTTTCTTT
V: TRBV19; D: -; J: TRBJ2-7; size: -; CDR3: CASYALQYF; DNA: TGTGCCAGTTATGCGCTTCAGTACTTC
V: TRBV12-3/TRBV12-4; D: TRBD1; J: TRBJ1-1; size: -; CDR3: CASSSPGQGRTEAFF; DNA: TGTGCCAGCAGTTCCCCTGGACAGGGACGGACTGAAGCTTTCTTT
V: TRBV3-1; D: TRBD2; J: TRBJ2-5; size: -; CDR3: CASSRGSSGAQETQYF; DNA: TGTGCCAGCAGCCGGGGTTCTAGCGGGGCACAAGAGACCCAGTACTTC
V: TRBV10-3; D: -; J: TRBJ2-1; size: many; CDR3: CAVLGGNNEQFF; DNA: TGTGCCGTCCTGGGGGGTAACAATGAGCAGTTCTTC
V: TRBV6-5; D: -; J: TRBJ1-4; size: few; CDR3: CASSYYGKARANEKLFF; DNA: TGTGCCAGCAGTTACTATGGGAAGGCGAGGGCTAATGAAAAACTGTTTTTT
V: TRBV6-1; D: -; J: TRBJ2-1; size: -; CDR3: CASSEGQAAYNEQFF; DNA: TGTGCCAGCAGTGAAGGCCAAGCGGCCTACAATGAGCAGTTCTTC
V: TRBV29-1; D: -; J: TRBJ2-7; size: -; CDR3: CSVEGDPYEQYF; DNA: TGCAGCGTTGAAGGGGACCCCTACGAGCAGTACTTC
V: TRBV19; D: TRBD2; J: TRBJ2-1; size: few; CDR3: CASSHGGASNEQFF; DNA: TGTGCCAGTAGTCACGGGGGGGCATCCAATGAGCAGTTCTTC
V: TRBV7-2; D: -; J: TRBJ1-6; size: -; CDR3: CASSLGVRGSPLHF; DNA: TGTGCCAGCAGCTTGGGGGTTAGGGGTTCACCCCTCCACTTT
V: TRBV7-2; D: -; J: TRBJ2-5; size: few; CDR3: CASSLERLTGGTQYF; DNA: TGTGCCAGCAGCTTAGAACGCCTCACCGGGGGTACCCAGTACTTC
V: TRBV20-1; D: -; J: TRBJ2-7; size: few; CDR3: CSARAHLGTANSYEQYF; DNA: TGCAGTGCTAGAGCCCATCTCGGGACGGCGAACTCCTACGAGCAGTACTTC
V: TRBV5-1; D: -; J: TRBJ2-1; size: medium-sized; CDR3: CASSLVRNEQFF; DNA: TGCGCCAGCAGCTTGGTAAGGAATGAGCAGTTCTTC
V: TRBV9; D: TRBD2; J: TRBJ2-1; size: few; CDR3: CASSAGGGTEQFF; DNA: TGTGCCAGCAGCGCGGGAGGGGGGACTGAGCAGTTCTTC
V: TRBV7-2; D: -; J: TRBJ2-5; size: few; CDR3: CASSLIEGGWETQYF; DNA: TGTGCCAGCAGTCTCATAGAGGGGGGCTGGGAGACCCAGTACTTC
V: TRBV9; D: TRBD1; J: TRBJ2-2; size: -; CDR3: CASSVRPRTGVNTGELFF; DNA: TGTGCCAGCAGCGTACGTCCCCGGACAGGGGTAAACACCGGGGAGCTGTTTTTT
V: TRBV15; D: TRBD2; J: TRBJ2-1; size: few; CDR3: CATSREGLINNEQFF; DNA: TGTGCCACCAGCAGAGAGGGACTAATCAACAATGAGCAGTTCTTC
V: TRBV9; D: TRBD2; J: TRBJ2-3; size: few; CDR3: CASSVGRFTDTQYF; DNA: TGTGCCAGCAGCGTCGGGAGGTTCACAGATACGCAGTATTTT
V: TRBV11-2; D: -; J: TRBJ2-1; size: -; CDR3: CASSAEGGGTGQFF; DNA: TGTGCCAGCAGCGCAGAAGGGGGTGGAACTGGGCAGTTCTTC
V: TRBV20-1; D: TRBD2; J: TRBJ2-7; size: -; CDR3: CSARDFGGGSYEQYF; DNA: TGCAGTGCTAGAGATTTTGGCGGGGGCTCCTACGAGCAGTACTTC
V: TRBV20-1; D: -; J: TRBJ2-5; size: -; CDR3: CSAREWRKETQYF; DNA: TGCAGTGCTAGAGAATGGCGGAAAGAGACCCAGTACTTC
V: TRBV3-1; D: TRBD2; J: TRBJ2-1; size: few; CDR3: CASSPYSGRGYNEQFF; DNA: TGTGCCAGCAGCCCCTATAGCGGGAGGGGGTACAATGAGCAGTTCTTC
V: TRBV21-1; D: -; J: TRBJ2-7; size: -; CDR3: CASSLRQGGEQYF; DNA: TGTGCCAGCAGCTTACGACAGGGTGGGGAGCAGTACTTC
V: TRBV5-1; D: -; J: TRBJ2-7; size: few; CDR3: CASSLPGERVTYEQYF; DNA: TGCGCCAGCAGCTTGCCCGGAGAAAGGGTCACCTACGAGCAGTACTTC
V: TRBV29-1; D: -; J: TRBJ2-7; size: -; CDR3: CSVGGGGDEQYF; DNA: TGCAGCGTTGGCGGGGGCGGGGACGAGCAGTACTTC
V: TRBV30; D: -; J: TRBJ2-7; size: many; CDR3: CAWSAGTSSYEQYF; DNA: TGTGCCTGGAGTGCCGGGACAAGTTCCTACGAGCAGTACTTC
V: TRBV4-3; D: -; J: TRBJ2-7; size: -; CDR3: CASSRIKGAYEQYF; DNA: TGCGCCAGCAGCCGGATCAAAGGAGCCTACGAGCAGTACTTC
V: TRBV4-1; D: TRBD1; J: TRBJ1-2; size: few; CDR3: CASSQTTGGYGYTF; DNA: TGCGCCAGCAGCCAAACGACAGGGGGCTATGGCTACACCTTC
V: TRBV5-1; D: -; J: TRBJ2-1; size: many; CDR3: CASRRTHEQFF; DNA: TGCGCCAGCCGACGAACTCATGAGCAGTTCTTC
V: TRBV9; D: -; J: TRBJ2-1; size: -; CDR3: CASSVNDNEQFF; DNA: TGTGCCAGCAGCGTCAACGACAATGAGCAGTTCTTC
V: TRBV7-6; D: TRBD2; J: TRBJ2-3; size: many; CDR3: CASSHPSGADTQYF; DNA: TGTGCCAGCAGCCATCCTAGCGGCGCAGATACGCAGTATTTT